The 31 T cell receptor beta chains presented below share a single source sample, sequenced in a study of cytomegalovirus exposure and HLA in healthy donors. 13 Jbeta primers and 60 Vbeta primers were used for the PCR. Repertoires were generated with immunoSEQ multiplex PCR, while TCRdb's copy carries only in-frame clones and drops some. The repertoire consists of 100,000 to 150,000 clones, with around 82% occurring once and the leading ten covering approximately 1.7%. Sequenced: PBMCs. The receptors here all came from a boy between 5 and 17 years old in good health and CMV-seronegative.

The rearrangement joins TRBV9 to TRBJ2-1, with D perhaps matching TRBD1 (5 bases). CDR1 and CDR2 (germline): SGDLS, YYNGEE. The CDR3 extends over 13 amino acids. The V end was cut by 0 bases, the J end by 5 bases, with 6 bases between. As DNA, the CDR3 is TGTGCCAGCAGCGTAGAAGGGGACAATGAGCAGTTCTTC. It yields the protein CASSVEGDNEQFF.

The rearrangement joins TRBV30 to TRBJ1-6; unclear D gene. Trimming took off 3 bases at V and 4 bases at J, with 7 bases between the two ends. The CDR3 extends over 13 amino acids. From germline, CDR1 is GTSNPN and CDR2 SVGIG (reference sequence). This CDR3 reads CAWSHRYNSPLHF. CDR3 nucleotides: TGTGCCTGGAGCCATAGATATAATTCACCCCTCCACTTT.

The CDR3 region has the DNA TGTGCCAGCAGCCAGGGGGTACTGGCTGAAGCTTTCTTT. As protein: CASSQGVLAEAFF. The rearrangement joins TRBV2 to TRBJ1-1, with TRBD1 identical over 7 bases. The CDR3 has 13 amino acids. The V gene's germline CDR1 is SNHLY and CDR2 FYNNEI. The V gene end was trimmed by 6 bases and the J gene end by 6 bases; junction bases not matched to a gene: 7.

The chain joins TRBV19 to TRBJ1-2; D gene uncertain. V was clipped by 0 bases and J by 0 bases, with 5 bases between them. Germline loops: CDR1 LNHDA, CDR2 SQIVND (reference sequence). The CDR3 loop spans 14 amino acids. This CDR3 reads CASSIESANYGYTF. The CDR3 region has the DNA TGTGCCAGTAGTATAGAGAGCGCTAACTATGGCTACACCTTC.

The CDR3 sequence: CASSLAGGNQETQYF. The CDR3 nucleotides read TGTGCCAGCAGCTTAGCGGGGGGAAACCAAGAGACCCAGTACTTC. This chain links TRBV11-2 with TRBJ2-5; 7 bases align to TRBD2. Unmatched junction bases numbered 2, after V lost 1 base and J lost 0 bases. This CDR3 spans 15 amino acids. The V gene's germline CDR1 is SGHAT and CDR2 FQNNGV. Full variable domain (rest looked up from reference TRBV11-2 and TRBJ2-5): EAGVAQSPRYKIIEKRQSVAFWCNPISGHATLYWYQQILGQGPKLLIQFQNNGVVDDSQLPKDRFSAERLKGVDSTLKIQPAKLEDSAVYLCASSLAGGNQETQYFGPGTRLLVL.

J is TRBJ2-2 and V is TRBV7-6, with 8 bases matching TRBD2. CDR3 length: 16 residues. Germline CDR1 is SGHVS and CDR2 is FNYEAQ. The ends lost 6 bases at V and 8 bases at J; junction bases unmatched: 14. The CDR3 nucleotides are TGTGCCAGCAGTCCCACACGGGAGGGAACGACTGGGGAGCTGTTTTTT. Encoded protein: CASSPTREGTTGELFF.

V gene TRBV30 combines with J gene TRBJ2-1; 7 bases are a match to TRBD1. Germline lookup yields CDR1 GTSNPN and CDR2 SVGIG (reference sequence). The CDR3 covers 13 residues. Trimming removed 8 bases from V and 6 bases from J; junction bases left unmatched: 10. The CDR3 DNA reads TGTGCCGGTTTTTACCACAGGGGCAATGAGCAGTTCTTC. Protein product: CAGFYHRGNEQFF. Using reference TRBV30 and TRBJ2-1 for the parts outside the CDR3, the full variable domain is SQTIHQWPATLVQPVGSPLSLECTVEGTSNPNLYWYRQAAGRGLQLLFYSVGIGQISSEVPQNLSASRPQDRQFILSSKKLLLSDSGFYLCAGFYHRGNEQFFGPGTRLTVL.

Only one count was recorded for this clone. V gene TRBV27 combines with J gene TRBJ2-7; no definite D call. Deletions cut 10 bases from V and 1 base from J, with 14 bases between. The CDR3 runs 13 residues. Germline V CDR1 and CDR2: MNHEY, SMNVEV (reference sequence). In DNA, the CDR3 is TGTGCCACTCAAGAGGCCCCTTCCTACGAGCAGTACTTC. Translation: CATQEAPSYEQYF.

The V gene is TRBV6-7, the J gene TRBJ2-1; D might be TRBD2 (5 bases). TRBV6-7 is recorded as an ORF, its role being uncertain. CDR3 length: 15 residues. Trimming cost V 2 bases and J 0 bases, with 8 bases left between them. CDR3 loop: CASSYSGSSYNEQFF. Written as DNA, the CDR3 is TGTGCCAGCAGTTACAGTGGGAGCTCCTACAATGAGCAGTTCTTC.

The CDR3 coding sequence is TGTGCCAGTAATCCAGGGTGGGCCTACGAGCAGTACTTC. It specifies CASNPGWAYEQYF. The V call is TRBV19, the J call TRBJ2-7; possible D gene TRBD1, 5 bases. The CDR3 is 13 amino acids. Germline CDR1 is LNHDA and CDR2 is SQIVND (reference sequence). Trimming cost V 7 bases and J 2 bases, with 12 bases left between them.

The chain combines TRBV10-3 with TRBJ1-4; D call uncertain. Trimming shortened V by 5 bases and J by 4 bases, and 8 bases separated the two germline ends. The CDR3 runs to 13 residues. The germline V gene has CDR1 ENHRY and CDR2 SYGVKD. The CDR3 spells CAISRSHNEKLFF. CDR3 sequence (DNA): TGTGCCATCAGTCGGAGTCATAATGAAAAACTGTTTTTT.

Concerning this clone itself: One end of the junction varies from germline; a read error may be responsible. The CDR3 region has the DNA TGTGCCAGCAGCAGCGGGGGCCTTTTT. This codes for CASSSGGLF. V usage is TRBV7-9 and J usage is TRBJ2-2, with TRBD2 matching 8 bases. The CDR3 totals 9 residues. The germline V gene has CDR1 SEHNR and CDR2 FQNEAQ (reference sequence).

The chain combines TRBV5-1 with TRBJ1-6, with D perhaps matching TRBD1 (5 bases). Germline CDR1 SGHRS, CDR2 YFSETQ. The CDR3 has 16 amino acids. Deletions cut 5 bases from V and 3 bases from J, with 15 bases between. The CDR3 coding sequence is TGCGCCAGCAGGCCCGCACAGGAAAACTATAATTCACCCCTCCACTTT. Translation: CASRPAQENYNSPLHF.

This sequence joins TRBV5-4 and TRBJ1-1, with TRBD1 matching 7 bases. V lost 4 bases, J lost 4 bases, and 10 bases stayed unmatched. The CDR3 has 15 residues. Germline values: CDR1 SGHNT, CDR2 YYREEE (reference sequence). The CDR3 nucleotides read TGTGCCAGCAGCCCATCGACAGGGTTGGGCACTGAAGCTTTCTTT. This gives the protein CASSPSTGLGTEAFF.

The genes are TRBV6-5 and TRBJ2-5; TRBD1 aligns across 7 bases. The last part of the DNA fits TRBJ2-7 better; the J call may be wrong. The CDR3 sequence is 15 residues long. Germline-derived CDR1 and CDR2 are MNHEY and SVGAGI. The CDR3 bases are TGTGCCAGCAGCCAAAACCGGGACAGCTCCTACGAGCAGTACTTC. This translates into CASSQNRDSSYEQYF.

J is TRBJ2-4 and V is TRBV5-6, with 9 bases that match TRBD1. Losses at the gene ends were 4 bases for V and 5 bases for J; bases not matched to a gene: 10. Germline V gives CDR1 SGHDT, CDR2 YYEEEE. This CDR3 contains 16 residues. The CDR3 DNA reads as TGTGCCAGCAGCCCCGGGACAGGGCAAGGGGAAAACATTCAGTACTTC. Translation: CASSPGTGQGENIQYF.

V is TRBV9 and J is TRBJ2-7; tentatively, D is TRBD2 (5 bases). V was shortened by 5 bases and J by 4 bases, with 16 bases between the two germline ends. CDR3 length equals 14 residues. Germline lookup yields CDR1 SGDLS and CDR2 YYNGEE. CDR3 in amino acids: CASSVGAEPYEQYF. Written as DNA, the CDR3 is TGTGCCAGCAGTGTCGGAGCGGAACCTTACGAGCAGTACTTC. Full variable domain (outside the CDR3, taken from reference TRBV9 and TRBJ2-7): DSGVTQTPKHLITATGQRVTLRCSPRSGDLSVYWYQQSLDQGLQFLIQYYNGEERAKGNILERFSAQQFPDLHSELNLSSLELGDSALYFCASSVGAEPYEQYFGPGTRLTVT.

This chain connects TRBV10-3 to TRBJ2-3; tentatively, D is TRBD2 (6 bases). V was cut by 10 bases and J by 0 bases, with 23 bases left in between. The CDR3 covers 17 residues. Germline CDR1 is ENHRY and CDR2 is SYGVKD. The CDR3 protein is CARRIADKRTSTDTQYF. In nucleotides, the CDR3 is TGTGCCAGGAGAATAGCGGATAAGAGAACTAGCACAGATACGCAGTATTTT.

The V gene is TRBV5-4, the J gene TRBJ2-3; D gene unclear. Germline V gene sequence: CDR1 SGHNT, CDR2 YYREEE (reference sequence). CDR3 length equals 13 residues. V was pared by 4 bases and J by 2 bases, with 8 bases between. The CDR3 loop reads CASSGRNTDTQYF. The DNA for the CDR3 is TGTGCCAGCAGCGGGCGAAACACAGATACGCAGTATTTT.

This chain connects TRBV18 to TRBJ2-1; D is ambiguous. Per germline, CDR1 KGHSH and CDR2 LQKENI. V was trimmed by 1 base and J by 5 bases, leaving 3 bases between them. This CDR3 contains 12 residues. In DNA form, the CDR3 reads TGTGCCAGCTCACCACGTAACAATGAGCAGTTCTTC. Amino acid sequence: CASSPRNNEQFF.

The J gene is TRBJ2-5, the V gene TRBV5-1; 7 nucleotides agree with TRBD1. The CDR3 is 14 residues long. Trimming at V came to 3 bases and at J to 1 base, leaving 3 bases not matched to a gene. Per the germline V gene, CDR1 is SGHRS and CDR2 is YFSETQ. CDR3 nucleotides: TGCGCCAGCAGCTCTGGGACAGCCCAAGAGACCCAGTACTTC. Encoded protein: CASSSGTAQETQYF.

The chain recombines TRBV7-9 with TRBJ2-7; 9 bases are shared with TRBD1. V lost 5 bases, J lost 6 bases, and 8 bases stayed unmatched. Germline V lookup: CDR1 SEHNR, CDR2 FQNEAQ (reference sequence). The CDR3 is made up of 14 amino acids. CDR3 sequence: CASSPRDRESEQYF. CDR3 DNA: TGTGCCAGCAGCCCCCGGGACAGGGAAAGCGAGCAGTACTTC.

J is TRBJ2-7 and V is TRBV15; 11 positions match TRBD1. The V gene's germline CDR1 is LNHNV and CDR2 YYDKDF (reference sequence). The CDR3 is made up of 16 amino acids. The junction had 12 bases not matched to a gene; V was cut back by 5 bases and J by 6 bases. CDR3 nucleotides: TGTGCCACCAGCCGGAGCCGAGGACAGGGGGCTAGCGAGCAGTACTTC. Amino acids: CATSRSRGQGASEQYF.

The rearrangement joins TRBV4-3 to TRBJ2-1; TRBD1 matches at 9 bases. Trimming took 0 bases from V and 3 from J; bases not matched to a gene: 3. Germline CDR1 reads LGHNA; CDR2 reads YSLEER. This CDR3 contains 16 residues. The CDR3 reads CASSQEEGQGYNEQFF. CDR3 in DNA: TGCGCCAGCAGCCAAGAGGAGGGACAGGGCTACAATGAGCAGTTCTTC.

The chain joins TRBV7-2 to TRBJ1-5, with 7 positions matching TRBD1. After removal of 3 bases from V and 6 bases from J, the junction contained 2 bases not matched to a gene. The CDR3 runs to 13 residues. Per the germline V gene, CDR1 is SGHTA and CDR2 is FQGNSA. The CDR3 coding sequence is TGTGCCAGCAGCTTCCAGGGGGGTCAGCCCCAGCATTTT. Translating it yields CASSFQGGQPQHF.

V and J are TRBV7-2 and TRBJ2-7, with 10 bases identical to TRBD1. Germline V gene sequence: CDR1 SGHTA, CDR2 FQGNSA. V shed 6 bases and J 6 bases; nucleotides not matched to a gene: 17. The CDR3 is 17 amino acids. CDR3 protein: CASSFSTGTGDSGEQYF. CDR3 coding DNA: TGTGCCAGCAGTTTTTCCACCGGGACAGGGGATTCCGGCGAGCAGTACTTC.

This CDR3 is CASSSQGKGTEAFF. In DNA, the CDR3 is TGTGCCAGCAGCTCCCAGGGTAAAGGCACTGAAGCTTTCTTT. The rearrangement joins TRBV7-3 to TRBJ1-1; D is possibly TRBD1 (5 bases). The CDR3 loop spans 14 amino acids. Germline assignment: CDR1 SGHTA and CDR2 FQGTGA. V lost 4 bases, J lost 4 bases, and 13 bases lay in between.

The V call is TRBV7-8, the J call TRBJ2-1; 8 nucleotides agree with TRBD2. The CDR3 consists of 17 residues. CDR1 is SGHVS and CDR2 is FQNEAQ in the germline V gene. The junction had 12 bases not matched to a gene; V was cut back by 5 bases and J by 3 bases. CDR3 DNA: TGTGCCAGCAGCCTCCCAGCGTTAAGCGGGAGCTACAATGAGCAGTTCTTC. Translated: CASSLPALSGSYNEQFF.

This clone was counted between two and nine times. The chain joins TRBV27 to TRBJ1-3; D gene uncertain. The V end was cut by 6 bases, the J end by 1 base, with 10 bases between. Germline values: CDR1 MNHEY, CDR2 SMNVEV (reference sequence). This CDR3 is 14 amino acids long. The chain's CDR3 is CASREGSSGNTIYF. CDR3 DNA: TGTGCCAGCAGAGAGGGTAGTTCTGGAAACACCATATATTTT.

CDR3 region: CASSPETGRDTEAFF. The CDR3 nucleotides are TGTGCCAGCAGTCCCGAGACAGGGCGGGACACTGAAGCTTTCTTT. The chain couples TRBV27 to TRBJ1-1, with 7 bases lining up with TRBD1. With V trimmed by 5 bases and J by 3 bases, 9 bases remained unmatched. Germline V gene data show CDR1 as MNHEY and CDR2 as SMNVEV (reference sequence). This CDR3 region has 15 residues.

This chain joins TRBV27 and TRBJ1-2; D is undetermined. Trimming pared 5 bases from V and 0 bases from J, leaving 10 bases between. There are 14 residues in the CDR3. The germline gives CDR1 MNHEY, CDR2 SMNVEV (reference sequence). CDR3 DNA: TGTGCCAGCAGTATCGGGATCGCTAACTATGGCTACACCTTC. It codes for CASSIGIANYGYTF.